These 3 T cell receptor beta chains were all obtained from the same sample, sequenced in a study of blood T cell repertoires in COVID-19. Clones were sequenced by immunoSEQ multiplex PCR, and TCRdb holds only the in-frame ones, with some missing. The table shows about 440,000 clones, with approximately 90% occurring only once. The sample comprised PBMCs or T cells enriched from blood (not recorded which). Receptors were obtained from a woman aged 18 to 35 with acute COVID-19.

The rearrangement uses TRBV6-5 and TRBJ1-2; 7 nucleotides match TRBD1. The CDR3 consists of 15 residues. CDR1 MNHEY and CDR2 SVGAGI come from the germline V gene. V lost 7 bases, J lost 2 bases, and 10 bases stayed unmatched. This CDR3 is CASNRGTDLNYGYTF. In nucleotides, the CDR3 is TGTGCCAGCAATAGGGGGACAGACCTAAACTATGGCTACACCTTC.

This clone was picked up one time. V and J are TRBV7-2 and TRBJ1-2; perhaps TRBD1 as D (6 bases). V gave up 0 bases and J gave up 6 bases, with 11 bases separating them. Looked up from germline, CDR1 is SGHTA and CDR2 is FQGNSA. This CDR3 is built from 14 residues. CDR3 nucleotide sequence: TGTGCCAGCAGCTTAGCAGGGGGAGGGGATGGCTACACCTTC. Its protein product is CASSLAGGGDGYTF. Using reference TRBV7-2 and TRBJ1-2 for the parts outside the CDR3, the full variable domain is GAGVSQSPSNKVTEKGKDVELRCDPISGHTALYWYRQSLGQGLEFLIYFQGNSAPDKSGLPSDRFSAERTGGSVSTLTIQRTQQEDSAVYLCASSLAGGGDGYTFGSGTRLTVV.

V gene TRBV19 combines with J gene TRBJ1-2, with D uncertain. The CDR3 consists of 14 residues. The germline CDR1 and CDR2 sequences are LNHDA and SQIVND (reference sequence). With 3 bases removed from V and 2 bases from J, the gap between germline ends came to 10 bases. CDR3 DNA: TGTGCCAGTAGTATCGGGGAGGACAACTATGGCTACACCTTC. This translates into CASSIGEDNYGYTF.